This T cell receptor beta chain comes out of a study of T cells in women clearing cervical HPV infection. Assay used: immunoSEQ multiplex PCR; TCRdb lists only in-frame clones, some missing. There are 35,000 to 45,000 clones in the sample, with 1% to 1.5% held by the top ten. Regarding this clone: The read ends 3 residues before the CDR3 terminus; that terminus is restored from the germline J gene. Additional DNA sequences in this sample encode the identical CDR3.

CDR3 size: 11 residues. In germline, CDR1 is GTSNPN, CDR2 SVGIG (reference sequence). This receptor was identified in a woman between 18 and 70 years old with a cervical HPV16 infection that either progressed to CIN3+ or cleared (not recorded which). Sequenced input: blood buffy coat. The chain links TRBV30 to TRBJ1-2, with TRBD1 as a possible D gene (5 bases). CDR3 bases read: TGTGCCTGGATGAACGGGGGGGGA. Translated, it gives CAWMNGGG. The CDR3 in full is CAWMNGGGYTF.